The 20 T cell receptor beta chains presented below share a single source sample, sequenced in a study of blood T cells in healthy people across ages. The use of a sample-barcoded 5' primer and a J-beta primer mix characterized a second PCR of about 7 to 12 cycles. TCRdb used MiXCR to reprocess the 5' RACE reads, holding one entry per CDR3 protein. The table includes hundreds of thousands of distinct CDR3 sequences, 55% to 70% detected once. The specimen was blood. These receptors came from a man younger than 45 in good health.

This clonotype has only a few counts. The chain couples TRBV20-1 to TRBJ2-7; 14 positions agree with TRBD2. Germline lookup yields CDR1 DFQATT and CDR2 SNEGSKA (reference sequence). V lost 1 base to trimming and J lost 6 bases; unmatched junction nucleotides: 2. This CDR3 contains 14 residues. CDR3 sequence: CSARGGTSGSEQYF. CDR3 nucleotide sequence: TGCAGTGCTAGAGGTGGGACTAGCGGGAGCGAGCAGTACTTC.

This clonotype was detected only a few times. This chain connects TRBV29-1 to TRBJ2-7, with D perhaps given as TRBD1 or TRBD2 (8 bases each). V gave up 0 bases and J gave up 1 base, with 28 bases separating them. In germline, CDR1 is SQVTM, CDR2 ANQGSEA. This CDR3 spans 20 amino acids. CDR3 sequence reads: CSVEDLTPGGFSGNSYEQYF. The CDR3 DNA follows: TGCAGCGTTGAAGACCTCACCCCAGGGGGCTTTAGCGGGAATTCCTACGAGCAGTACTTC.

In this sample, this clonotype turned up once. The chain links TRBV6-5 to TRBJ1-5, with D possibly being TRBD1 (6 bases). Germline loops: CDR1 MNHEY, CDR2 SVGAGI. The CDR3 consists of 15 residues. V lost 6 bases to trimming and J lost 6 bases, with 18 bases between them. This CDR3 is CASRKTGGGRQPQHF. The DNA for the CDR3 is TGTGCCAGCAGGAAGACAGGTGGGGGCCGTCAGCCCCAGCATTTT.

CDR3 nucleotide sequence: TGTGCCAGTAGTACAGCTCCAGGCTACGAGCAGTACTTC. Translation gives CASSTAPGYEQYF. V gene TRBV19 combines with J gene TRBJ2-7; D ambiguous. The CDR3 consists of 13 residues. Trimming cost V 4 bases and J 3 bases, with 10 bases left between them. The germline V gene has CDR1 LNHDA and CDR2 SQIVND (reference sequence).

Points on this clonotype: Since no conserved phenylalanine or tryptophan closes the CDR3, a read error is the likely cause. The V gene is TRBV6-1, the J gene TRBJ2-7; D gene ambiguous. Germline V lookup: CDR1 MNHNS, CDR2 SASEGT. This CDR3 comprises 15 residues. The V and J ends lost 2 bases and 2 bases respectively, with 13 bases between them. The CDR3 spells CASSEWTSPPYEQYL. The CDR3 bases are TGTGCCAGCAGTGAATGGACCTCGCCCCCCTACGAGCAGTACCTC.

This clonotype occurred once. This chain joins TRBV24-1 and TRBJ2-3, with D possibly TRBD1 on 6 matching bases. This CDR3 is built from 11 residues. Trimming removed 7 bases from V and 6 bases from J, with 7 bases in between. The germline V gene has CDR1 KGHDR and CDR2 SFDVKD. The CDR3 DNA reads TGTGCCACCAGCCAGGGGGATACGCAGTATTTT. Translated: CATSQGDTQYF.

The chain couples TRBV10-3 to TRBJ2-1, with D tentatively TRBD1 (6 bases). The CDR3 totals 14 residues. Germline V CDR1 and CDR2: ENHRY, SYGVKD. V was cut by 10 bases and J by 6 bases, with 19 bases left in between. The DNA for the CDR3 is TGTGCCACCACCCAGGGGCAGAAGATCAATGAGCAGTTCTTC. Its protein product is CATTQGQKINEQFF.

The chain is built from TRBV29-1 and TRBJ2-1; TRBD1 agrees at 8 bases. This CDR3 contains 13 residues. Germline assignment: CDR1 SQVTM and CDR2 ANQGSEA. Unmatched junction bases numbered 8, after V lost 6 bases and J lost 7 bases. In nucleotides, the CDR3 is TGCAGCGTAATGGGGGACAGGCTGAATGAGCAGTTCTTC. It codes for CSVMGDRLNEQFF.

The chain employs TRBV10-1 and TRBJ2-4; D is uncertain. The closer fit of TRBJ2-7 to the DNA end suggests the J call may be wrong. The CDR3 consists of 14 residues. Germline loops: CDR1 WNHNN, CDR2 SYGVQD (reference sequence). CDR3 residues: CASSASGQAYEQYF. The CDR3 DNA reads as TGCGCCAGCAGCGCTTCGGGTCAGGCCTACGAGCAGTACTTC.

Here the CDR3 reads CASSKVVDTALHNEQFF. The CDR3, as DNA: TGTGCCAGCAGCAAAGTGGTGGACACAGCCCTTCACAATGAGCAGTTCTTC. This chain connects TRBV21-1 to TRBJ2-1; the D call TRBD1 from the table was never checked on the DNA. TRBV21-1 constitutes a pseudogene. There are 17 residues in the CDR3.

The chain employs TRBV7-2 and TRBJ2-3; either TRBD1 or TRBD2 may supply D (6 bases each). The CDR3 is 16 residues long. V lost 6 bases, J lost 6 bases, and 22 bases lay in between. Germline lookup yields CDR1 SGHTA and CDR2 FQGNSA. The CDR3 coding sequence is TGTGCCAGCAGATCCTCCGGGACTCGAGGGGGGGATACGCAGTATTTT. Its translation: CASRSSGTRGGDTQYF.

The chain has TRBV29-1 and TRBJ2-1; D call uncertain. Germline CDR1 is SQVTM and CDR2 is ANQGSEA. The germline V and J ends were trimmed by 2 bases and 0 bases, with 8 bases remaining between them. This CDR3 spans 14 amino acids. CDR3 protein: CSVELRSSYNEQFF. In DNA form, the CDR3 reads TGCAGCGTTGAATTGCGGAGCTCCTACAATGAGCAGTTCTTC.

CDR3 protein: CATSRLASGPDTQYF. Here the CDR3 DNA reads TGTGCCACCAGCAGACTAGCGTCTGGTCCAGATACGCAGTATTTT. The chain uses TRBV15 and TRBJ2-3; tentatively, D is TRBD2 (6 bases). CDR3 length equals 15 residues. Trimming left V 2 bases short and J 4 bases short, with 13 bases between. Germline CDR1 reads LNHNV; CDR2 reads YYDKDF (reference sequence).

The chain links TRBV15 to TRBJ1-2, with no clear D. Germline CDR1 LNHNV, CDR2 YYDKDF (reference sequence). Trimming took 5 bases from V and 7 from J, leaving 23 bases between them. The CDR3 runs 16 residues. CDR3 region: CATSLELGSIWAGYTF. In DNA form, the CDR3 reads TGTGCCACCAGCTTAGAATTAGGGAGCATCTGGGCTGGCTACACCTTC. Full variable domain (missing parts from reference TRBV15 and TRBJ1-2): DAMVIQNPRYQVTQFGKPVTLSCSQTLNHNVMYWYQQKSSQAPKLLFHYYDKDFNNEADTPDNFQSRRPNTSFCFLDIRSPGLGDTAMYLCATSLELGSIWAGYTFGSGTRLTVV.

This clonotype was detected only a few times. This chain uses TRBV6-5 with TRBJ2-7; D gene unclear. V lost 7 bases to trimming and J lost 2 bases, with 12 bases between them. Germline CDR1 reads MNHEY; CDR2 reads SVGAGI. The CDR3 is 13 amino acids. The CDR3 nucleotides are TGTGCCAGCAAGGACGGGCAAACCTACGAGCAGTACTTC. It specifies CASKDGQTYEQYF.

This CDR3 is CASSFRAGGYEQYF. In nucleotides, the CDR3 is TGCGCCAGCAGCTTTCGAGCGGGAGGCTACGAGCAGTACTTC. This chain links TRBV5-1 with TRBJ2-7; TRBD2 agrees at 9 bases. CDR1 is SGHRS and CDR2 is YFSETQ in the germline V gene. Trimming cost V 2 bases and J 3 bases; bases outside gene matches: 3. This CDR3 has 14 residues.

This clonotype showed up just a few times. CDR3 protein: CASRGDSTNEKLFF. The CDR3 nucleotides read TGTGCCAGCAGGGGGGACAGCACTAATGAAAAACTGTTTTTT. The chain links TRBV6-6 to TRBJ1-4; 7 bases are shared with TRBD1. Germline V CDR1 and CDR2: MNHNY, SVGAGI (reference sequence). This CDR3 is 14 amino acids long. J lost 2 bases, V lost 6 bases, and 3 bases had no gene match.

This clonotype showed up just a few times. The V call is TRBV10-3, the J call TRBJ2-3; D gene unclear. The CDR3 is made up of 13 amino acids. V shed 6 bases and J shed 4 bases, with 11 bases lying between them. Germline V gene sequence: CDR1 ENHRY, CDR2 SYGVKD. Here the CDR3 DNA reads TGTGCCATCAGCGGACCCTCCGCAGATACGCAGTATTTT. Translated, it gives CAISGPSADTQYF.

The gene calls are TRBV9 and TRBJ1-4; D might be TRBD1 (5 bases). The CDR3 sequence is 15 residues long. Deletions cut 0 bases from V and 9 bases from J, with 15 bases between. Germline values: CDR1 SGDLS, CDR2 YYNGEE. The CDR3 sequence is CASSVGGRENKKLFF. CDR3 nucleotide sequence: TGTGCCAGCAGCGTAGGCGGCAGGGAGAATAAAAAACTGTTTTTT.

This clonotype came up once. Here the CDR3 reads CSARSSQRMNSYNEQFF. CDR3 DNA: TGCAGTGCTAGATCTTCCCAGCGTATGAACTCCTACAATGAGCAGTTCTTC. The chain links TRBV20-1 to TRBJ2-1, with D uncertain. There are 17 residues in the CDR3. V was clipped by 2 bases and J by 0 bases, with 17 bases between them. Germline V gene lookup returns CDR1 DFQATT and CDR2 SNEGSKA (reference sequence).